The sequence of this T cell receptor beta chain was determined in a study of control samples from healthy donors and cancer patients. The CDR3 contains 16 residues. Trimming took 1 base from V and 4 from J; bases not matched to a gene: 5. Looked up from germline, CDR1 is MGHRA and CDR2 is YSYEKL. Clones were read by immunoSEQ multiplex PCR, and TCRdb kept only the in-frame ones, dropping some. The sample has approximately 90,000 clones, over 85% seen once. Sequenced: blood. The receptor was isolated from a woman between 25 and 40 years old in good health. The chain is built from TRBV4-1 and TRBJ2-3; 10 nucleotides agree with TRBD2. CDR3 sequence reads: CASSQVNSGRADTQYF. The CDR3 DNA follows: TGCGCCAGCAGCCAAGTCAACAGCGGGAGGGCAGATACGCAGTATTTT.